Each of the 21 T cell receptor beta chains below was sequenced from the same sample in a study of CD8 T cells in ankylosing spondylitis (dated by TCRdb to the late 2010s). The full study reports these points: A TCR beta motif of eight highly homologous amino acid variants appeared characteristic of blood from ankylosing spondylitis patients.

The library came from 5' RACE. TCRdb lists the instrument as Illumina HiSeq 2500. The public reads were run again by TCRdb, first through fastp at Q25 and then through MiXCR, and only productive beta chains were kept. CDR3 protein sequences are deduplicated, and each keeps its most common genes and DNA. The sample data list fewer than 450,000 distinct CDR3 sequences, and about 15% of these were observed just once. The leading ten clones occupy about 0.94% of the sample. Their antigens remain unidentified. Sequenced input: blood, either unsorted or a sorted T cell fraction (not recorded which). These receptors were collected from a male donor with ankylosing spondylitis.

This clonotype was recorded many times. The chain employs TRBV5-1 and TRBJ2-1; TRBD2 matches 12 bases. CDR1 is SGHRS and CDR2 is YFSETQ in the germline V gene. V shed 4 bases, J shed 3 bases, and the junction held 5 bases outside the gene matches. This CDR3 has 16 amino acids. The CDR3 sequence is CASSTMTSGGYNEQFF. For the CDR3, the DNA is TGCGCCAGCAGCACGATGACTAGCGGGGGCTACAATGAGCAGTTCTTC.

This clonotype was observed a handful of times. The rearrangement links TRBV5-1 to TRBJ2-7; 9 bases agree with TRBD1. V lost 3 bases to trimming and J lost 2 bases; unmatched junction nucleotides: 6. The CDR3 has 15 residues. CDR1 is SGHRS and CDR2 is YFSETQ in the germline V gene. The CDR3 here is CASSSETGGPYEQYF. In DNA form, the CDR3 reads TGCGCCAGCAGCTCCGAGACAGGGGGACCCTACGAGCAGTACTTC.

Here the CDR3 reads CASSPKLAGTTGELFF. CDR3 sequence (DNA): TGTGCCAGCTCACCTAAACTAGCGGGAACCACCGGGGAGCTGTTTTTT. V and J are TRBV18 and TRBJ2-2, with 10 bases that match TRBD2. Germline V CDR1 and CDR2: KGHSH, LQKENI. The CDR3 sequence is 16 residues long. With V trimmed by 3 bases and J by 4 bases, 5 bases remained unmatched. Looking up the rest from reference TRBV18 and TRBJ2-2 gives the full variable domain: NAGVMQNPRHLVRRRGQEARLRCSPMKGHSHVYWYRQLPEEGLKFMVYLQKENIIDESGMPKERFSAEFPKEGPSILRIQQVVRGDSAAYFCASSPKLAGTTGELFFGEGSRLTVL.

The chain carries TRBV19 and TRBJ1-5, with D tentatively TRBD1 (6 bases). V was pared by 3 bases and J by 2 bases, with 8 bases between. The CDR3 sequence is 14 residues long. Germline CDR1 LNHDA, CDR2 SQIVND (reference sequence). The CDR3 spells CASSISGGNQPQHF. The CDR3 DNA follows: TGTGCCAGTAGTATTTCAGGGGGCAATCAGCCCCAGCATTTT. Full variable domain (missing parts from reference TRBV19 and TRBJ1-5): DGGITQSPKYLFRKEGQNVTLSCEQNLNHDAMYWYRQDPGQGLRLIYYSQIVNDFQKGDIAEGYSVSREKKESFPLTVTSAQKNPTAFYLCASSISGGNQPQHFGDGTRLSIL.

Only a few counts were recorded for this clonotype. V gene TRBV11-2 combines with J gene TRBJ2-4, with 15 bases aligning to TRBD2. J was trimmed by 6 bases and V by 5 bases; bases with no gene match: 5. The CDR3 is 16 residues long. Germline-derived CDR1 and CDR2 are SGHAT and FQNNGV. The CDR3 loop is CASSARTSGRVNIQYF. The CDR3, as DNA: TGTGCCAGCAGCGCCCGGACTAGCGGGAGGGTAAACATTCAGTACTTC.

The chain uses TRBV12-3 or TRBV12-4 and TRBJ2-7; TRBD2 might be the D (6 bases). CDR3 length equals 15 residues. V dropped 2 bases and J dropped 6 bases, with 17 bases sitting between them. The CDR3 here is CASSLPLAVGSEQYF. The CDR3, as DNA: TGTGCCAGCAGTTTACCGTTAGCGGTAGGATCCGAGCAGTACTTC.

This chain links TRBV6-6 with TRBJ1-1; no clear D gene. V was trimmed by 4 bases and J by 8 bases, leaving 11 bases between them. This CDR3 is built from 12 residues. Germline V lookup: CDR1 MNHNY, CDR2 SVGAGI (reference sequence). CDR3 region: CASSSTTIEAFF. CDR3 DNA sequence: TGTGCCAGCAGTTCAACGACAATCGAAGCTTTCTTT.

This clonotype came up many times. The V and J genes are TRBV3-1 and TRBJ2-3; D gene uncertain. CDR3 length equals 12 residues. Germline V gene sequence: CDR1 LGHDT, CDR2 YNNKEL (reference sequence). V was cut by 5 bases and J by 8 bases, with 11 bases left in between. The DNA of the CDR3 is TGTGCCAGCAGCGGTTACAAGGGTACGCAGTATTTT. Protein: CASSGYKGTQYF.

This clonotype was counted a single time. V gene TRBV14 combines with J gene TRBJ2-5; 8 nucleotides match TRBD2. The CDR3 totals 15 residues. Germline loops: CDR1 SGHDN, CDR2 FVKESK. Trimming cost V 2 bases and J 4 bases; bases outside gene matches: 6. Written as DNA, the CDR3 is TGTGCCAGCAGCCAAAGGAGCGGGAGCGGAGAGACCCAGTACTTC. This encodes CASSQRSGSGETQYF. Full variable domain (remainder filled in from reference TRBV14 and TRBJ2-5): EAGVTQFPSHSVIEKGQTVTLRCDPISGHDNLYWYRRVMGKEIKFLLHFVKESKQDESGMPNNRFLAERTGGTYSTLKVQPAELEDSGVYFCASSQRSGSGETQYFGPGTRLLVL.

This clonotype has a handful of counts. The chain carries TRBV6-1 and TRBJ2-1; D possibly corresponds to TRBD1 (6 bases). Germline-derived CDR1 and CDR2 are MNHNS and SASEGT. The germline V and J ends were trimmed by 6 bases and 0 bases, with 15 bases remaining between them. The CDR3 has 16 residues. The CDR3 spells CASRGQGSSSYNEQFF. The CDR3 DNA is TGTGCCAGCAGAGGTCAGGGGAGCAGCTCCTACAATGAGCAGTTCTTC.

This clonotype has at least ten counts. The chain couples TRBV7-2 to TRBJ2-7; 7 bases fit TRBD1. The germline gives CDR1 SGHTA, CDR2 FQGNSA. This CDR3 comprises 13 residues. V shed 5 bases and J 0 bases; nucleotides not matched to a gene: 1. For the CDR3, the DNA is TGTGCCAGCAGCCGGACAGGCTCCTACGAGCAGTACTTC. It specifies CASSRTGSYEQYF. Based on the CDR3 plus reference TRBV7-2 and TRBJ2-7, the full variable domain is GAGVSQSPSNKVTEKGKDVELRCDPISGHTALYWYRQSLGQGLEFLIYFQGNSAPDKSGLPSDRFSAERTGGSVSTLTIQRTQQEDSAVYLCASSRTGSYEQYFGPGTRLTVT.

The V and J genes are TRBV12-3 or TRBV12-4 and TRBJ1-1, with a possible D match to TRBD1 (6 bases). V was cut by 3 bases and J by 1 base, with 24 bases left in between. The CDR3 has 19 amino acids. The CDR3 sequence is CASSFYHLGTRERNTEAFF. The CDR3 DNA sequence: TGTGCCAGCAGTTTTTACCACCTTGGGACACGGGAGAGGAACACTGAAGCTTTCTTT.

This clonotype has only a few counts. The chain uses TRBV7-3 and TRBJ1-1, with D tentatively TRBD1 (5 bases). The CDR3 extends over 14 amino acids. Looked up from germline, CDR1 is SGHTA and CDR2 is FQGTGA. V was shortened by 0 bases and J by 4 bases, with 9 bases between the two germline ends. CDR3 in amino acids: CASSLTREVTEAFF. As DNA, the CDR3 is TGTGCCAGCAGCTTAACCAGGGAAGTCACTGAAGCTTTCTTT.

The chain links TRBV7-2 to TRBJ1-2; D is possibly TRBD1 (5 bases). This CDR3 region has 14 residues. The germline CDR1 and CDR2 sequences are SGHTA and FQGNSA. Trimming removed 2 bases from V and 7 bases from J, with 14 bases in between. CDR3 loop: CASSLWETESGYTF. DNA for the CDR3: TGTGCCAGCAGCTTATGGGAGACAGAGAGTGGCTACACCTTC. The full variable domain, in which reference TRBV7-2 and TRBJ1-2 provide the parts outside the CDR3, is GAGVSQSPSNKVTEKGKDVELRCDPISGHTALYWYRQSLGQGLEFLIYFQGNSAPDKSGLPSDRFSAERTGGSVSTLTIQRTQQEDSAVYLCASSLWETESGYTFGSGTRLTVV.

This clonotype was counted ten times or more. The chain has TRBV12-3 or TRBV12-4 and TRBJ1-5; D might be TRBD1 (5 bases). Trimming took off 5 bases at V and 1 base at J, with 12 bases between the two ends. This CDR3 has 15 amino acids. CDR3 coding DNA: TGTGCCAGCAGTAGGGACCGCCTGAGCAATCAGCCCCAGCATTTT. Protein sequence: CASSRDRLSNQPQHF.

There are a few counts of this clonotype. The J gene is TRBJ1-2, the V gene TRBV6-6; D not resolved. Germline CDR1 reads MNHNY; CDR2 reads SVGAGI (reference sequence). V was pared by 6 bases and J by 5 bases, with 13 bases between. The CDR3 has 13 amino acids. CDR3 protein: CASSPPTRYGYTF. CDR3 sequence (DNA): TGTGCCAGCAGCCCTCCTACGCGGTATGGCTACACCTTC.

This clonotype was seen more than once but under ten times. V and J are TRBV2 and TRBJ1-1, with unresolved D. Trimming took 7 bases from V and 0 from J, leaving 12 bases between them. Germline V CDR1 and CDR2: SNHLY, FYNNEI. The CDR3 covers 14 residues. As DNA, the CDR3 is TGTGCCAGCACGGTGGGGAGGATGAACACTGAAGCTTTCTTT. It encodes CASTVGRMNTEAFF. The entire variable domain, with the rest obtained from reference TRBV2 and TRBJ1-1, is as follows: EPEVTQTPSHQVTQMGQEVILRCVPISNHLYFYWYRQILGQKVEFLVSFYNNEISEKSEIFDDQFSVERPDGSNFTLKIRSTKLEDSAMYFCASTVGRMNTEAFFGQGTRLTVV.

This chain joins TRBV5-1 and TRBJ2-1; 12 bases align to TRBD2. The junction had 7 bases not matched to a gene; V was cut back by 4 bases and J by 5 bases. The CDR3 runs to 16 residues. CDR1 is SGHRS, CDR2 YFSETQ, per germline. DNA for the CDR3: TGCGCCAGCAGCAGGTCACTAGCGGGGGGCGACAATGAGCAGTTCTTC. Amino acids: CASSRSLAGGDNEQFF. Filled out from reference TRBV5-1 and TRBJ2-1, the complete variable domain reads KAGVTQTPRYLIKTRGQQVTLSCSPISGHRSVSWYQQTPGQGLQFLFEYFSETQRNKGNFPGRFSGRQFSNSRSEMNVSTLELGDSALYLCASSRSLAGGDNEQFFGPGTRLTVL.

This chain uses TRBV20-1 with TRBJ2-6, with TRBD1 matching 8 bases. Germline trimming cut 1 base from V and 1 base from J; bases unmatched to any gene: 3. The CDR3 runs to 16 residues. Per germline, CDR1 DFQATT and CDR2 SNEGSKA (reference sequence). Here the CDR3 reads CSARGQGKSGANVLTF. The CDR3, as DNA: TGCAGTGCTAGAGGACAGGGGAAGTCTGGGGCCAACGTCCTGACTTTC.

CDR3 protein: CASSLNDFGNTIYF. The CDR3 DNA reads as TGTGCCAGCAGCTTAAACGACTTTGGAAACACCATATATTTT. The chain carries TRBV7-2 and TRBJ1-3; D is unclear. Germline V gene lookup returns CDR1 SGHTA and CDR2 FQGNSA. The V end lost 2 bases, the J end lost 3 bases, and 8 bases lay between the germline ends. CDR3 length: 14 amino acids. Based on the CDR3 plus reference TRBV7-2 and TRBJ1-3, the full variable domain is GAGVSQSPSNKVTEKGKDVELRCDPISGHTALYWYRQSLGQGLEFLIYFQGNSAPDKSGLPSDRFSAERTGGSVSTLTIQRTQQEDSAVYLCASSLNDFGNTIYFGEGSWLTVV.

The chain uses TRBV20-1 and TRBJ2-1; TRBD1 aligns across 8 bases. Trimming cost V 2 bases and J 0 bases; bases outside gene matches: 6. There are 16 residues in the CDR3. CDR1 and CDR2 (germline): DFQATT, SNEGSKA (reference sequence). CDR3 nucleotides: TGCAGTGCTAGATGGGCAGGGGGCAACTCCTACAATGAGCAGTTCTTC. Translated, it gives CSARWAGGNSYNEQFF.